The clone carrying this T cell receptor (beta chain) was recorded once. Authors' processing steps: Reference gene primers were amplified, and this amplification served to estimate nucleated cell counts. This table comes from immunoSEQ multiplex PCR, and its TCRdb copy is limited to in-frame clones, with some not included. D and trimming come from the DNA, and the V and J calls and clone size come from that table. The table lists about 40,000 clones, around 87% of them singletons. Deletions cut 6 bases from V and 1 base from J, with 10 bases between. The CDR3 is 14 amino acids. The germline V gene encodes CDR1 MNHEY and CDR2 SVGAGI. The entry originates in a study of blood T cell repertoires in COVID-19. Turning to the study itself: Specimens from acute and convalescent COVID-19 originated in the United States, Italy and Spain.

The V call is TRBV6-5, the J call TRBJ1-3; D is possibly TRBD1 (5 bases). The source material was peripheral blood. The sequence came from a man in his fifties in a cohort sampled during active COVID-19. CDR3 sequence (DNA): TGTGCCAGCAGCCGGCCAGGGTCTGGAAACACCATATATTTT. Translation gives CASSRPGSGNTIYF.